These T cell receptor beta chains were read from a single sample in a study of blood T cell repertoires in COVID-19. Libraries were prepared by immunoSEQ multiplex PCR; TCRdb keeps only in-frame clonotypes and omits some of them. The sample has about 66,000 clones, about nine tenths seen once. Sequencing used peripheral blood. The receptors were sampled from a woman in her seventies with acute or convalescent COVID-19. Each CDR3 is given with its conserved first and last residue. The D gene is left open where the match is weak. Clone size, where shown, is once, few, many, or a class for clones that have expanded.

J: TRBJ2-2; V: TRBV19; size: once; D: TRBD1; DNA: TGTGCCAGTCGGACAGGGGCAAACACCGGGGAGCTGTTTTTT; CDR3: CASRTGANTGELFF
J: TRBJ1-5; V: TRBV28; size: once; D: NA; DNA: TGTGCCAGCAGTTTAGTGTCGGCAGGGGTGCAGCCCCAGCATTTT; CDR3: CASSLVSAGVQPQHF
J: TRBJ1-2; V: TRBV10-3; size: few; D: NA; DNA: TGTGCCATCAGTGAGATTCGGCAGGGCCAGGACGGCTACACCTTC; CDR3: CAISEIRQGQDGYTF
J: TRBJ2-1; V: TRBV10-3; size: NA; D: TRBD2; DNA: TGTGCCTCTCATAGCGGGAGTAGATACAATGAGCAGTTCTTC; CDR3: CASHSGSRYNEQFF
J: TRBJ1-1; V: TRBV5-4; size: NA; D: NA; DNA: TGTGCCAGCAGCTCTCGGACAGTGAACACTGAAGCTTTCTTT; CDR3: CASSSRTVNTEAFF
J: TRBJ1-6; V: TRBV28; size: NA; D: NA; DNA: TGTGCCAGCAGTTTATTCGACAGTAATTCACCCCTCCACTTT; CDR3: CASSLFDSNSPLHF
J: TRBJ1-6; V: TRBV4-1; size: NA; D: NA; DNA: TGCGCCAGCAGCCGGGGAGACTCACCCCTCCACTTT; CDR3: CASSRGDSPLHF
J: TRBJ2-1; V: TRBV4-1; size: NA; D: NA; DNA: TGCGCCAGCAGCCAAGAACAGGACAGATACAATGAGCAGTTCTTC; CDR3: CASSQEQDRYNEQFF
J: TRBJ1-6; V: TRBV6-5; size: once; D: NA; DNA: TGTGCCAGCAGCGTACATGGGGCAGCCGACTCACCCCTCCACTTT; CDR3: CASSVHGAADSPLHF
J: TRBJ2-5; V: TRBV30; size: NA; D: TRBD1; DNA: TGTGCCTGGAAATCAAAACACAGGGGCACCCAAGAGACCCAGTACTTC; CDR3: CAWKSKHRGTQETQYF
J: TRBJ1-2; V: TRBV24-1; size: NA; D: TRBD1; DNA: TGTGCCTTAAACAGGGGAGACTATGGCTACACCTTC; CDR3: CALNRGDYGYTF
J: TRBJ1-4; V: TRBV5-5; size: NA; D: NA; DNA: TGTGCCAGCAGCTTGTTGATTCAGAGGACTAATGAAAAACTGTTTTTT; CDR3: CASSLLIQRTNEKLFF
J: TRBJ2-1; V: TRBV7-2; size: NA; D: TRBD2; DNA: TGTGCCAGCAGTTTTAGGACTAGCGGGGGGAATGAGCAGTTCTTC; CDR3: CASSFRTSGGNEQFF
J: TRBJ1-3; V: TRBV7-9; size: once; D: TRBD1; DNA: TGTGCCAGCAGCTTAGCGACCACCGGGACAGGTCTCTCTGGAAACACCATATATTTT; CDR3: CASSLATTGTGLSGNTIYF
J: TRBJ1-6; V: TRBV27; size: once; D: NA; DNA: TGTGCCACCGGGGAAAGGGCGGATTCACCCCTCCACTTT; CDR3: CATGERADSPLHF
J: TRBJ1-1; V: TRBV7-9; size: NA; D: NA; DNA: TGTGCCAGCAGCTTACCTCCCGACACTGAAGCTTTCTTT; CDR3: CASSLPPDTEAFF
J: TRBJ2-7; V: TRBV18; size: NA; D: NA; DNA: TGTGCCAGCTCACCACAGGTACAGGGTAGCAACGAGCAGTACTTC; CDR3: CASSPQVQGSNEQYF
J: TRBJ2-3; V: TRBV7-6; size: NA; D: TRBD2; DNA: TGTGCCAGCAGCTTAGGGCCAGCGGGGAACGCAGATACGCAGTATTTT; CDR3: CASSLGPAGNADTQYF
J: TRBJ2-1; V: TRBV19; size: NA; D: TRBD1; DNA: TGTGCCAGTAGTATGGGGACAGGGTCCTACAATGAGCAGTTCTTC; CDR3: CASSMGTGSYNEQFF
J: TRBJ2-1; V: TRBV11-2; size: NA; D: NA; DNA: TGTGCCAGCAGCTTAGAGCCAGGGGCTTTGTACAATGAGCAGTTCTTC; CDR3: CASSLEPGALYNEQFF
J: TRBJ2-5; V: TRBV30; size: NA; D: TRBD1; DNA: TGTGCCTGGAGGACAGGGAAACAGGAGACCCAGTACTTC; CDR3: CAWRTGKQETQYF
J: TRBJ2-7; V: TRBV7-8; size: NA; D: TRBD2; DNA: TGTGCCAGCAGCCCCCCCTTGATAGCGGGAGATACCTCCTACGAGCAGTACTTC; CDR3: CASSPPLIAGDTSYEQYF
J: TRBJ1-1; V: TRBV5-5; size: NA; D: NA; DNA: TGTGCCAGCAGCTTCCGTTCTCAGGGCCTAATGAACACTGAAGCTTTCTTT; CDR3: CASSFRSQGLMNTEAFF